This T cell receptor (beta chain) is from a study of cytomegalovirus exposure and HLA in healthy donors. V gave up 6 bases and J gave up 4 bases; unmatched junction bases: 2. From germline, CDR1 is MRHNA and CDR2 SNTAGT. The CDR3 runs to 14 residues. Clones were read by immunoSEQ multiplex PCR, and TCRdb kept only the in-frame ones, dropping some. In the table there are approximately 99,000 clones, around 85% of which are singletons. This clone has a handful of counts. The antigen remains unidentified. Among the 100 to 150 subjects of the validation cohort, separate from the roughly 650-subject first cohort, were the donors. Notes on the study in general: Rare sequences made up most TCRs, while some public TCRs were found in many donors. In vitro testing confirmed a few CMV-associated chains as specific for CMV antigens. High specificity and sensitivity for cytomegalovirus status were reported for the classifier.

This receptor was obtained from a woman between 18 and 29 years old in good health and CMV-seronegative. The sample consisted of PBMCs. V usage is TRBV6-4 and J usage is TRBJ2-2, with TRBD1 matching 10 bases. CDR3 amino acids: CASRGQGGTGELFF. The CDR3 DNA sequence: TGTGCCAGCAGAGGACAGGGGGGCACCGGGGAGCTGTTTTTT.